This TCR beta chain stems from a study of cytomegalovirus exposure and HLA in healthy donors listed by TCRdb under 2017. Background for the entire study: An earlier analysis of some 500 of the donors reported more than 250 Gb of sequence data and about 100 million unique TCR beta sequences from roughly 200 million T cells. An early release covering roughly 600 HLA-typed donors comprised about 300 gigabases of sequencing data and around 86 million unique TCR sequences. Of the roughly 400 genotyped donors, 65% to 90% fell in the genetic ancestry cluster associated with self-reported Caucasian donors. The study aimed to test whether cataloging public T cell receptors could reveal signatures of past pathogen exposure. The T cell repertoires of some 700 subjects were profiled by immunosequencing and related to cytomegalovirus serostatus. A separate validation cohort of roughly 130 different subjects was used in addition to the approximately 640-subject first cohort. To predict cytomegalovirus infection status, the study combined high-throughput TCR immunosequencing, statistical association of individual TCRs with disease status, and machine learning. In a later analysis, previously published TCR beta repertoires from 666 donors were re-analyzed and high-resolution HLA genotyping was added so that TCR occurrence patterns could be studied. Rather than drawing on any new phenotypic data, the later analysis identified candidate immune exposures from TCR beta sequences and the way those sequences occurred across donors. An earlier analysis of 587 of the donors used high-throughput TCR beta sequencing to judge whether each TCR beta V gene segment behaved as functional or pseudogenic. Donor age, sex, ethnicity and CMV serostatus were compiled together with the repertoire data. In a later genetic analysis, genome-wide SNP genotypes for about 65% of the roughly 670 donors were used, and that subset was treated as a discovery cohort. All discovery cohort repertoires had been generated on a single sequencing platform. Both class I and class II loci were covered by HLA typing, at four-digit resolution. Typing coverage varied by locus: about 629-630 donors for A, B, C, DRB1 and DQB1; 522 for DQA1; around 610 for DPA1; around 450 for DPB1. Because of strong linkage in the cohort, roughly 5 DR-DQ haplotypes were treated as single units for association and clustering. Across under 500 genotyped donors of the cohort, an average of 235,054 unique TCR beta nucleotide sequences per donor were sequenced, and approximately 19% of those sequences were non-productive.

The cohort comprised around 700 healthy bone marrow donors. At the time of sampling, all cohort members were nominally healthy, though unrecorded immune exposures were likely present. The donor was CMV seropositive and belonged to the group of 250 to 300 seropositive cohort members. A peripheral blood sample was provided by each donor, and peripheral blood mononuclear cells were used for TCR beta sequencing. Genomic DNA was extracted from the blood cell samples with the Qiagen DNeasy Blood Extraction Kit. CDR1 and CDR2 were assigned from the germline V gene (reference sequence) as LNHDA and SQIVND. Trimming leaves V shorter by 8 bases and J shorter by 0 bases, with the junction holding 10 bases beyond the gene matches. The CDR3 sequence holds 16 residues, the cysteine and phenylalanine included. The kept DNA is CDR3 alone, 48 bases in frame from the first base. Regarding this clone: This receptor's antigen is unknown. Base qualities were left out, and no much larger clone turns up one base away.

Libraries came from the immunoSEQ multiplex PCR assay. For the multiplex PCR, a mixture combining 60 forward primers for TCR Vbeta segments and 13 reverse primers for TCR Jbeta segments was used. A multiplex PCR assay on genomic DNA amplified the CDR3 region of rearranged TCR beta genes. The amplified TCR beta libraries were sequenced on the Illumina HiSeq System as 87-base-pair reads. Per the source publication's procedure: A later analysis tallied approximately 87 million unique TCR beta chains across the 700 or so repertoires, and about 10 million of those chains were shared by two or more donors. Raw reads were error-corrected and collapsed into unique sequences by a nearest-neighbor algorithm in which closely related sequences were merged to remove PCR and sequencing errors. V, D and J gene segments were assigned by aligning CDR3 sequences to IMGT reference sequences. For a sequence to be retained, a match of at least six nucleotides was required to both a V gene segment and a J gene segment. A rearrangement was called productive if the CDR3 had no stop codons and remained in frame with V and J, and every other rearrangement was called non-productive. Following IMGT convention, CDR3 was defined as the stretch from the second conserved V-encoded cysteine up to the conserved J-encoded phenylalanine. The earlier analysis of about 570 of the donors excluded any sequence lacking an unambiguous match to a single V gene segment. In an earlier analysis of 587 of the donors, a V segment was called functional when productive rearrangements were above 56.7%, and segregating when the standard deviation between donors exceeded 5%. To diagnose cytomegalovirus status from the catalog of TCR beta chain sequences, a statistical classification framework was built. V and J gene assignment, in a later analysis, came from comparing TCR nucleotide sequences with IMGT/GENE-DB human TR gene sequences. The TCRdist pipeline was used in a later analysis to assign CDR3 sequences and most-parsimonious VDJ recombination scenarios. A later analysis defined each TCR beta chain by its CDR3 amino acid sequence plus V-gene family, and excluded reads lacking a unique V-gene family. In a later analysis, 450 to 600 highly shared, low-generation-probability nucleotide sequences were removed to address suspected cross-contamination and a sequencing artifact. For each public chain, a later analysis derived a clonal expansion index from normalized ranks of inferred template counts within each repertoire. In a later analysis, generation probabilities were computed using a VDJ recombination model fitted to out-of-frame rearrangements, and the results were checked against IGoR. In a later analysis, TCR-TCR, TCR-HLA and TCR-CMV co-occurrence was scored with hypergeometric tests, and a repertoire-size bias correction was applied to TCR pairs. To estimate false discovery rates, a later analysis permuted the HLA or CMV assignments 20 times. In a later analysis, co-occurring TCRs were grouped using DBSCAN, with TCRdist sequence similarity added in when clustering inside HLA-allele-positive subsets. For co-occurrence clustering, repertoires with fewer than 30,000 or more than 120,000 public chains were excluded, along with five or six repertoires with anomalous nucleotide sharing. Drawn from immuneACCESS, this table holds only the in-frame rearrangements with V and J called that TCRdb kept. Clones are partly lost; checked studies trace under half to an unresolved V gene and leave the rest unexplained. D and trimming were read from the DNA, whereas the V and J calls and clone size are those reported in that table. Across this sample there are over 120,000 clones, with approximately 84% seen only once. In total, the top ten clones hold over 9.5% of the sample.

What the authors observed across the whole study: A later analysis found that HLA-associated TCR beta chains were more clonally expanded and had lower generation probabilities than equally common non-associated chains. In a later analysis, some 18,000 TCR beta sequences were associated with specific HLA alleles at a false discovery rate of 0.05. According to a later analysis, TCR association rates differed among HLA loci, with DRB1 alleles showing the most associated TCRs and HLA-C alleles showing the fewest. When HLA alleles, especially DR and DQ, strongly co-occurred, attributing TCR associations to individual alleles was difficult. In a later analysis, several top co-occurrence clusters were reported to appear linked to parvovirus B19, influenza, CMV and Epstein-Barr virus. Across donors, most TCR sequences were observed very rarely, whereas some public TCRs were present in many individuals. According to a later analysis, most CMV-associated TCR beta chains appeared to be HLA-restricted, and the HLA associations seemed to be driven largely by CMV exposure. Only TCR beta chains were sequenced in this cohort, and the absence of alpha or paired-chain data limited detectable features. Correlated functional status among segregating V segments might be attributable to linkage disequilibrium, but an unknown experimental factor could not be ruled out. HLA typing was unavailable for some donors at each locus, so association tests used only the typed subset. A cluster of highly shared sequence variants was judged likely to be a technical artifact of the sequencing pipeline. An association between a missense DCLRE1C variant and V-gene and J-gene trimming of TCR beta chains was found in a later genetic analysis and replicated in an independent cohort. Some 15 rarely observed V segments, including chromosome 9 orphons, were excluded from the earlier analysis of a few hundred of the donors because counts were too low. Immune exposure information for the cohort was limited to CMV serostatus. It was suggested by the authors that the approach could potentially be generalized to other disease states and immunological phenotypes. A further reported finding was that TCR beta sequences accurately predicted the HLA-A and HLA-B alleles for most subjects in the first cohort. A total of fewer than 200 TCR beta chains were listed by the study as associated with cytomegalovirus. An earlier analysis of 450 to 750 of the donors showed that most TCR beta V segments appeared in productive rearrangements either about 87% or about 30% of the time, which broadly matched IMGT annotations. Sequencing depth was assumed to be roughly uniform across donors in the presence/absence analyses, though that assumption may not hold. According to a later genetic analysis, donors in an Asian-associated ancestry cluster had fewer N-insertions in productive TCRs than the roughly 700-donor mean. In vitro tests confirmed that a few of the cytomegalovirus-associated TCR beta chains recognize cytomegalovirus antigens. Some IMGT-functional V segments, including TRBV6-2 and TRBV6-3, could not be distinguished by the 87-base-pair reads and were therefore excluded. Cytomegalovirus status was reported to be diagnosed by the classifier with high specificity and sensitivity in both the original and validation cohorts.

This clonotype was sampled from an older woman in good health and CMV-seropositive. Recombination connected TRBV19 to TRBJ2-1, and TRBD1 matches 7 of the central bases. The sample was PBMCs. In nucleotide form, the sequence is TGTGCCAGTCGCAACGAGGGACAGAGCTCCTACAATGAGCAGTTCTTC. This translates into CASRNEGQSSYNEQFF.